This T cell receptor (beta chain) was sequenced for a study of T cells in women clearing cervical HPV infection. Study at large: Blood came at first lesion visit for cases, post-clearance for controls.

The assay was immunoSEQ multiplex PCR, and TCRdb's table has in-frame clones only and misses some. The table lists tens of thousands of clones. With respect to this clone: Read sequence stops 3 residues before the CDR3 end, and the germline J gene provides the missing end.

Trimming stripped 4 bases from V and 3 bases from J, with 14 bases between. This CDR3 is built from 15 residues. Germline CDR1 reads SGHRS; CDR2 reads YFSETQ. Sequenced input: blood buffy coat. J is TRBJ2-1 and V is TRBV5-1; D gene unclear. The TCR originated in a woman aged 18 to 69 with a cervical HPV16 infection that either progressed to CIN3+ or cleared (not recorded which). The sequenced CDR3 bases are TGCGCCAGCAGCGAATCATCTACGTACTACAATGAG. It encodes CASSESSTYYNE. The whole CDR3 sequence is CASSESSTYYNEQFF.